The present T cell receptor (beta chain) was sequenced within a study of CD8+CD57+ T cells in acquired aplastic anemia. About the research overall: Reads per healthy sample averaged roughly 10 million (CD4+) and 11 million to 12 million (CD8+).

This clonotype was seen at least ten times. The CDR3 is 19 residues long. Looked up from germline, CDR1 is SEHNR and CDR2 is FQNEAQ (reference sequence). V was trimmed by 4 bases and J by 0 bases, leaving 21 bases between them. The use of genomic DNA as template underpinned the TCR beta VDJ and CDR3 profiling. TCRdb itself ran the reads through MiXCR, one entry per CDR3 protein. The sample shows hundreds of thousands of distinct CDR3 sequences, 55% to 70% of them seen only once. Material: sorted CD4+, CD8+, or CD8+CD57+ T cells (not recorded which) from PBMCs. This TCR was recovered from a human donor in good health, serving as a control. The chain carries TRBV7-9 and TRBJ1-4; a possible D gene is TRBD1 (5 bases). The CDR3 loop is CASSSGDRLSSATNEKLFF. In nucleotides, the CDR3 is TGTGCCAGCAGCTCCGGTGACAGACTCTCTTCTGCAACTAATGAAAAACTGTTTTTT.